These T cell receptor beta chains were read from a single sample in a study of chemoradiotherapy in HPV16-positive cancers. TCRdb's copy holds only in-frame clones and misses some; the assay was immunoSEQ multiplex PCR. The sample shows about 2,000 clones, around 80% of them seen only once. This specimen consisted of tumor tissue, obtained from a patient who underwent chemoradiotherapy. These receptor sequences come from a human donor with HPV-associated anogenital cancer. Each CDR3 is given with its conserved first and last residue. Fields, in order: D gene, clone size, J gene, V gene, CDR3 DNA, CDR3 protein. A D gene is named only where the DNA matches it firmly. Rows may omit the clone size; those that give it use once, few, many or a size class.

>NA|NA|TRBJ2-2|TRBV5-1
TGCGCCAGCAGCCCCCCGACAGGTAACCCCGGGGAGCTGTTTTTT
CASSPPTGNPGELFF
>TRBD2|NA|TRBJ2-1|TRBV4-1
TGCGCCAGCAGCCAAGGGAGGCTAGCGGGAGGCTATGAGCAGTTCTTC
CASSQGRLAGGYEQFF
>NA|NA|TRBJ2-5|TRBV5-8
TGTGCCAGCAGCTTGGCCGGGCGAGCTAAAGAGACCCAGTACTTC
CASSLAGRAKETQYF
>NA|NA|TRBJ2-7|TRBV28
TGTGCCAGCGGGAAGGGCTACGAGCAGTACTTC
CASGKGYEQYF
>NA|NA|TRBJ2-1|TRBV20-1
TGCAGTGCTAGAGATGGCAATGAGCAGTTCTTC
CSARDGNEQFF
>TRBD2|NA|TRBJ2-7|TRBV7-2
TGTGCCAGCAGCTTGGATAGCGGGACAAGCTCCTACGAGCAGTACTTC
CASSLDSGTSSYEQYF
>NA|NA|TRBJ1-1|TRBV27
TGTGCCAGCAGTTTAGCGACAGGCCAGAACACTGAAGCTTTCTTT
CASSLATGQNTEAFF
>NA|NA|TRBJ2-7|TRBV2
TGTGCCAGCAGCCCCGGCTGGGTGCGTGAGCAGTACTTC
CASSPGWVREQYF
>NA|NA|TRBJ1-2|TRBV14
TGTGCCAGCAGCAAGCTGGGGTCCGCCCTGGGTGGCTACACCTTC
CASSKLGSALGGYTF
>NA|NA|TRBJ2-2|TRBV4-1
TGCGCCAGCAGCCAAGATCCCATAAACACCGGGGAGCTGTTTTTT
CASSQDPINTGELFF
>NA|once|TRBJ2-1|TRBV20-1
TGCAGTGCAGATAGCGCGTTCTATCAGTTCTTC
CSADSAFYQFF
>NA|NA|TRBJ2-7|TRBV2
TGTGCCAGCAGTGATGTCGAGGGGGTCCTAAAAAGCCAATACGAGCAGTACTTC
CASSDVEGVLKSQYEQYF
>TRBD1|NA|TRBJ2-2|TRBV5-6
TGTGCCAGCAGCTTCGGCCAGGGGGCAACCGGGGAGCTGTTTTTT
CASSFGQGATGELFF
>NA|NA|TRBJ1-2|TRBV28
TGTGCCAGCAGTTTTGCAGGGAGGGCGCGGGGCTACACCTTC
CASSFAGRARGYTF
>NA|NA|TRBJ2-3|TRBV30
TGTGCCTGGAGTACCCGATCCGGAGATACGCAGTATTTT
CAWSTRSGDTQYF
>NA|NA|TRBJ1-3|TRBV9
TGTGCCAGCAGCGGTTACAGGGGAAACACCATATATTTT
CASSGYRGNTIYF
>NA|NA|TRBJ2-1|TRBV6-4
TGTGCCAGCAGTGAAGGGTCCCGCTCCTACAATGAGCAGTTCTTC
CASSEGSRSYNEQFF
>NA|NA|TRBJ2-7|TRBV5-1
TGCGCCAGCAGCTTGCTAGCGCAGGGCTACGAGCAGTACTTC
CASSLLAQGYEQYF
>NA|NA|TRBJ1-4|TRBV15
TGTGCCACCAGCAGAGAGAGACCAGGGACCTACTATGAAAAACTGTTTTTT
CATSRERPGTYYEKLFF
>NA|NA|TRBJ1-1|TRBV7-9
TGTGCCAGCAGCTTAGATCTGGTGAACACTGAAGCTTTCTTT
CASSLDLVNTEAFF
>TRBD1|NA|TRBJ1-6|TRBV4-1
TGCGCCAGCAGCCTAATCGACGTGGACAGGCCGTCCTATAATTCACCCCTCCACTTT
CASSLIDVDRPSYNSPLHF
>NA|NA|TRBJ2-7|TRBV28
TGTGCCAGCAAAGTTTATTGGGTGACAGGACTCTCGGAGCAGTACTTC
CASKVYWVTGLSEQYF
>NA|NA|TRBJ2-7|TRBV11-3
TGTGCCAGCAGCTCTGGACGGAGCTACGAGCAGTACTTC
CASSSGRSYEQYF
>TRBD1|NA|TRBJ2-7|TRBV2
TGTGCCAGCACGCAAGGACAGGGGCGCGTCCACGAGCAGTACTTC
CASTQGQGRVHEQYF
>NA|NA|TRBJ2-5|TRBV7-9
TGTGCCAGCAGCTCTGGGGGGGCTATCGGCAATCAAGAGACCCAGTACTTC
CASSSGGAIGNQETQYF
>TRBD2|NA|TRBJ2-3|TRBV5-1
TGCGCCAGCAGCTCCGGACTAGGCCGTTATACGCAGTATTTT
CASSSGLGRYTQYF
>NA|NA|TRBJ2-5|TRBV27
TGTGCCAGCAGTTCACGAGAGACCCAGTACTTC
CASSSRETQYF
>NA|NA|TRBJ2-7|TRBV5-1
TGCGCCAGCAGCTTGCCTTCGGCGAGGAGCTCCTACGAGCAGTACTTC
CASSLPSARSSYEQYF
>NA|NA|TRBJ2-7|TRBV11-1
TGTGCCAGCAGCAAGCACAGGATCCTCGGACTCGAGCAGTACTTC
CASSKHRILGLEQYF
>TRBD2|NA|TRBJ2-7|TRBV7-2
TGTGCCAGCAGCTTAGTGGGGAGGGGACCCTCCTTC
CASSLVGRGPSF
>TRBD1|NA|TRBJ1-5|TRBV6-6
TGTGCCAGCAACCCTACTACAGGGGACCCTCAGCCCCAGCATTTT
CASNPTTGDPQPQHF
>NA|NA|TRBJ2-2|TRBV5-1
TGCGCCAGCAGCTTGGGGACATACACCGGGGAGCTGTTTTTT
CASSLGTYTGELFF
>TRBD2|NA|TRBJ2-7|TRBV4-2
TGTGCCAGCAGCAAAGGGACTAGCGGGACGACGAACTACGAGCAGTACTTC
CASSKGTSGTTNYEQYF
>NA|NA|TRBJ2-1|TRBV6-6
TGTGCCAGCAGTTACGAGGCTAGTTCCTACAATGAGCAGTTCTTC
CASSYEASSYNEQFF
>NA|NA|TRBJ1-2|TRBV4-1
TGCGCCAGCAGCCCCGGGACTGTCGGCTACACCTTC
CASSPGTVGYTF
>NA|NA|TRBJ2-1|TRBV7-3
TGTGCCAGCAGCTTAGCTCGCAATAGTGGGGCTGAGCAGTTCTTC
CASSLARNSGAEQFF
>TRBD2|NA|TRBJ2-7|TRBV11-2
TGTGCCAGCAGCTTGTTCCCGGGAGGGTCCTACGAGCAGTACTTC
CASSLFPGGSYEQYF
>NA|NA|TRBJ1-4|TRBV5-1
TGCGCCAGCAGCTTACAGGGCTATGCAACTAATGAAAAACTGTTTTTT
CASSLQGYATNEKLFF
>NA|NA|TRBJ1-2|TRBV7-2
TGTGCCAGCAGCTTAAGGGGAAATCGATACTACACCTTC
CASSLRGNRYYTF
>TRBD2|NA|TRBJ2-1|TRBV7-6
TGTGCCAGCAGCTTAGAACTAGCGGGAGTTGACAATGAGCAGTTCTTC
CASSLELAGVDNEQFF
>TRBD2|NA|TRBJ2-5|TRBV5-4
TGTGCCAGCAGCCCGAGGGCTAGCGGACCACAAGAGACCCAGTACTTC
CASSPRASGPQETQYF
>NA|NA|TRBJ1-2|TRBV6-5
TGTGCCAGCAGTTACTCGCGGGGGGGGGCAGGCTACACCTTC
CASSYSRGGAGYTF
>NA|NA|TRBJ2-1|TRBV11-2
TGTGCCAGCAGCTTAGTAGGGACGGGACTCGCCTGGGATGAGCAGTTCTTC
CASSLVGTGLAWDEQFF
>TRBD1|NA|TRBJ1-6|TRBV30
TGTGCCTGGAGTGAGGCAGGGGGTCTTTCACCCCTCCACTTT
CAWSEAGGLSPLHF
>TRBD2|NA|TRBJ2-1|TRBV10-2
TGCGCCAGCGACCCATCTAGCGGGAGCAATGAGCAGTTCTTC
CASDPSSGSNEQFF
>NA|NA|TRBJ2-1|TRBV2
TGTGCCAGCAGTGAAGGGGCAGGGCGCAATGAGCAGTTCTTC
CASSEGAGRNEQFF
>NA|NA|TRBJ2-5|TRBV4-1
TGCGCCAGCAGCCAAAGGGGGGGCGCGTTGGAGACCCAGTACTTC
CASSQRGGALETQYF
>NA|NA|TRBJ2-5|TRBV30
TGTGCCTGGAGTGTACCGTCAGGGGCCCAGGAGACCCAGTACTTC
CAWSVPSGAQETQYF
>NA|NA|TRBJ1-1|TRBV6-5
TGTGCCAGCAGTAGGACCGTCATGAACACTGAAGCTTTCTTT
CASSRTVMNTEAFF
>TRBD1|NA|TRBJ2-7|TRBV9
TGTGCCAGCAGCGTAGGGCAGGGGGCCTACGAGCAGTACTTC
CASSVGQGAYEQYF
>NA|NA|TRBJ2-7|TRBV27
TGTGCCAGCAGGGCGGGCGGGACCCCTAGGGAGCAGTACTTC
CASRAGGTPREQYF
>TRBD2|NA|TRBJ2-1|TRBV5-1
TGCGCCAGCAGCTTGGATCTAGCGGGAGGGTTTGAGCAGTTCTTC
CASSLDLAGGFEQFF